This passage covers 16 T cell receptor beta chains from one sample sequenced in a study of blood T cell repertoires in COVID-19. The data were produced by immunoSEQ multiplex PCR, yet TCRdb's version contains in-frame clones alone and is incomplete. The data hold over 25,000 clones, with 89% observed a single time. Sequencing input: peripheral blood. These receptor sequences come from a human donor in a cohort sampled during active COVID-19.

This rearrangement joins TRBV4-1 to TRBJ1-4; 10 bases fit TRBD1. V shed 1 base and J 5 bases; nucleotides not matched to a gene: 10. CDR3 length: 18 amino acids. Germline V gene sequence: CDR1 MGHRA, CDR2 YSYEKL. CDR3 nucleotide sequence: TGCGCCAGCAGCCAAGTTAGCATCCCGGGACAGGGGAATGAAAAACTGTTTTTT. Translation: CASSQVSIPGQGNEKLFF.

The genes are TRBV7-2 and TRBJ1-2, with no clear D. This CDR3 comprises 15 residues. Trimming left V 5 bases short and J 2 bases short, with 15 bases between. CDR1 SGHTA and CDR2 FQGNSA come from the germline V gene. CDR3 residues: CASSPGGRPNYGYTF. CDR3 nucleotides: TGTGCCAGCAGCCCAGGAGGGAGGCCAAACTATGGCTACACCTTC.

The gene calls are TRBV13 and TRBJ2-7; TRBD1 is a possible D gene (6 bases). V was cut by 5 bases and J by 4 bases, with 9 bases left in between. The germline gives CDR1 PRHDT, CDR2 FYEKMQ (reference sequence). The CDR3 runs 12 residues. The CDR3, as DNA: TGTGCCAGCAGCCCCCAGGGGTACGAGCAGTACTTC. Its translation is CASSPQGYEQYF.

CDR3 region: CASSSSSGGGYEQYF. As DNA, the CDR3 is TGTGCCAGCAGCTCTTCTAGCGGGGGGGGCTACGAGCAGTACTTC. The chain uses TRBV7-8 and TRBJ2-7; TRBD2 aligns across 12 bases. The J segment lost 3 bases and the V segment lost 4 bases, leaving 4 bases of the junction unmatched. CDR3 length: 15 amino acids. Germline CDR1 is SGHVS and CDR2 is FQNEAQ.

The genes are TRBV14 and TRBJ2-2; TRBD1 aligns across 7 bases. From germline, CDR1 is SGHDN and CDR2 FVKESK. The trim removed 4 bases at V and 6 bases at J, leaving 5 bases unmatched. There are 14 residues in the CDR3. The CDR3 bases are TGTGCCAGCAGCCGGAACAGGGGTCCCGGGGAGCTGTTTTTT. It codes for CASSRNRGPGELFF.

This clone has more than one count but fewer than ten. This sequence joins TRBV4-2 and TRBJ2-5, with 9 bases lining up with TRBD2. J gave up 4 bases and V 1 base, and 1 base lay outside the gene matches. The germline gives CDR1 LGHNA, CDR2 YNFKEQ. The CDR3 spans 14 residues. This CDR3 reads CASSQVAGAETQYF. CDR3 nucleotide sequence: TGTGCCAGCAGCCAAGTAGCGGGGGCAGAGACCCAGTACTTC.

A single count supports this clone. The chain recombines TRBV29-1 with TRBJ1-5; D is perhaps TRBD1 (6 bases). CDR3 size: 12 residues. V lost 4 bases, J lost 6 bases, and 10 bases lay in between. Germline V gives CDR1 SQVTM, CDR2 ANQGSEA. The CDR3 protein is CSVAGVGQPQHF. DNA of the CDR3: TGCAGCGTTGCAGGGGTGGGTCAGCCCCAGCATTTT.

This chain links TRBV11-2 with TRBJ1-6; no clear D. Germline CDR1 and CDR2: SGHAT and FQNNGV. Trimming cost V 4 bases and J 5 bases, with 12 bases left between them. CDR3 size: 15 residues. CDR3: CASSSSRADNSPLHF. In nucleotides, the CDR3 is TGTGCCAGCAGCTCCTCCCGAGCCGATAATTCACCCCTCCACTTT.

The chain links TRBV5-1 to TRBJ2-6; tentative D call: TRBD2 (5 bases). Trimming shortened V by 0 bases and J by 0 bases, and 7 bases separated the two germline ends. The CDR3 has 16 residues. CDR1 SGHRS and CDR2 YFSETQ come from the germline V gene. The CDR3 nucleotides are TGCGCCAGCAGCTTGGGTGGACTCTCTGGGGCCAACGTCCTGACTTTC. The encoded protein is CASSLGGLSGANVLTF.

The rearrangement links TRBV5-1 to TRBJ2-7, with 7 bases that match TRBD2. V lost 4 bases, J lost 4 bases, and 8 bases stayed unmatched. Germline V CDR1 and CDR2: SGHRS, YFSETQ. The CDR3 contains 14 residues. The CDR3: CASSSGTLNYEQYF. The CDR3 DNA sequence: TGCGCCAGCAGCAGCGGGACTCTCAATTACGAGCAGTACTTC.

The rearrangement uses TRBV7-2 and TRBJ2-7; 8 bases agree with TRBD1. The CDR3 has 15 amino acids. Germline trimming cut 5 bases from V and 1 base from J; bases unmatched to any gene: 7. Germline CDR1 and CDR2: SGHTA and FQGNSA. The CDR3 region has the DNA TGTGCCAGCAGCCCCCCGGGACAGGTATCCTACGAGCAGTACTTC. It codes for CASSPPGQVSYEQYF.

To note about this clone: The junction does not match germline at one end; this may be a read error. The genes are TRBV19 and TRBJ1-1; D ambiguous. From germline, CDR1 is LNHDA and CDR2 SQIVND (reference sequence). This CDR3 comprises 13 residues. The CDR3 DNA reads as TGTGCCAGTAGTACACCGGCCGAGGTCGAAGTTTTCTTT. Residues: CASSTPAEVEVFF.

This sequence joins TRBV10-3 and TRBJ2-5; D may be TRBD2 (6 bases). The CDR3 runs to 12 residues. The germline V and J ends were trimmed by 3 bases and 4 bases, with 6 bases remaining between them. Germline-derived CDR1 and CDR2 are ENHRY and SYGVKD. The DNA of the CDR3 is TGTGCCATCAGTGACGGGGGAGAGACCCAGTACTTC. It encodes CAISDGGETQYF.

Regarding this clone: An end of the junction does not agree with germline; a read error may underlie this. This rearrangement joins TRBV7-2 to TRBJ2-2, with D possibly being TRBD2 (6 bases). The CDR3 is 15 amino acids. In germline, CDR1 is SGHTA, CDR2 FQGNSA. DNA of the CDR3: TGTGCCAGCAGCTTGGTCGCTAGCTCGGCCGGGGGGCTGTTTTTT. As protein: CASSLVASSAGGLFF.

This chain uses TRBV6-2 or TRBV6-3 with TRBJ1-6; D is ambiguous. The CDR3 spans 16 residues. V lost 2 bases, J lost 7 bases, and 15 bases lay in between. The V gene's germline CDR1 is MNHEY and CDR2 SVGEGT. As DNA, the CDR3 is TGTGCCAGCAGTTACAGGGAGGGATCTAAGAATTCACCCCTCCACTTT. Translating gives CASSYREGSKNSPLHF.

This clone was counted between two and nine times. The chain carries TRBV6-6 and TRBJ1-6; 8 bases align to TRBD1. From germline, CDR1 is MNHNY and CDR2 SVGAGI (reference sequence). The ends lost 5 bases at V and 9 bases at J; junction bases unmatched: 6. This CDR3 spans 14 amino acids. The CDR3 loop is CASSADRGGSPLHF. In DNA, the CDR3 is TGTGCCAGCAGTGCAGACAGGGGTGGTTCACCCCTCCACTTT.